Sequencing of this T cell receptor (beta chain) was carried out in a study of blood T cells in healthy people across ages. Using a J-beta primer mix together with a sample-barcoded 5' primer, a second PCR was run for roughly 6 to 11 cycles. Every cDNA molecule bore a tag from a template-switch adaptor containing 12 random nucleotides. TCRdb independently ran MiXCR on the 5' RACE reads; one entry per CDR3 protein. The sample consists of 650,000 to 800,000 distinct CDR3 sequences, 40% to 50% of them appearing once. Trimming left V 3 bases short and J 4 bases short, with 16 bases between. The CDR3 loop spans 15 amino acids. The germline CDR1 and CDR2 sequences are SEHNR and FQNEAQ (reference sequence).

The chain recombines TRBV7-9 with TRBJ2-7, with D possibly TRBD2 on 6 matching bases. The sample taken for sequencing was blood. The clonotype originates from a man aged 60 to 69 in good health. This CDR3 reads CASSLFDKGTYEQYF. Here the CDR3 DNA reads TGTGCCAGCAGCTTGTTCGACAAAGGGACTTACGAGCAGTACTTC. The variable domain in full, with the rest retrieved from reference TRBV7-9 and TRBJ2-7, is DTGVSQNPRHKITKRGQNVTFRCDPISEHNRLYWYRQTLGQGPEFLTYFQNEAQLEKSRLLSDRFSAERPKGSFSTLEIQRTEQGDSAMYLCASSLFDKGTYEQYFGPGTRLTVT.